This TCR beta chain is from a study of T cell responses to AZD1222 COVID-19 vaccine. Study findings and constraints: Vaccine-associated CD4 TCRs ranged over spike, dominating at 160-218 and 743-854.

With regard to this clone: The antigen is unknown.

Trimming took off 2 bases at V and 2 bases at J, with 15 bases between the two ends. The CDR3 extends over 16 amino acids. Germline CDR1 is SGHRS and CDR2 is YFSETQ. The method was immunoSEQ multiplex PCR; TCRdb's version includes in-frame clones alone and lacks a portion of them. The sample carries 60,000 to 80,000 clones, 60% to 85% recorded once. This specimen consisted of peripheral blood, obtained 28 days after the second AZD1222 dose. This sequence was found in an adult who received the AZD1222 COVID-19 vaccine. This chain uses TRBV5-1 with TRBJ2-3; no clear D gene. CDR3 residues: CASSFGQVWDTDTQYF. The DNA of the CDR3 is TGCGCCAGCAGCTTCGGTCAGGTATGGGACACAGATACGCAGTATTTT.